A selection of T cell receptor beta chains follows, all from one sample in a study of shared clonotypes between healthy human individuals. Sequencing was performed with immunoSEQ multiplex PCR; in TCRdb, only in-frame clones are kept and a portion is missing. Altogether around 1,100,000 clones are present, around three quarters being singletons, with the ten largest covering about 0.94%. The sequencing input was memory CD4+ T cells from PBMCs. All receptors derive from a man aged 18 to 29 in good health. Some clones in this sample may be carry-over from other donors' samples. Both conserved end residues are part of each CDR3. The order of the fields is V gene, D gene, clone size, J gene, CDR3 protein, CDR3 DNA. A D gene is named only where the DNA matches it firmly. Some rows mark clone size as missing; the rest say once, few, many or name a class of expanded clone.

V gene: TRBV11-1
D gene: NA
clone size: NA
J gene: TRBJ2-1
CDR3 protein: CASRTGNEQFF
CDR3 DNA: TGTGCCAGCCGAACAGGCAATGAGCAGTTCTTC

V gene: TRBV7-2
D gene: NA
clone size: NA
J gene: TRBJ1-2
CDR3 protein: CASSLAPGYYGYTF
CDR3 DNA: TGTGCCAGCAGCTTAGCACCGGGGTACTATGGCTACACCTTC

V gene: TRBV2
D gene: NA
clone size: NA
J gene: TRBJ2-3
CDR3 protein: CATPMDFADTQYF
CDR3 DNA: TGTGCCACCCCGATGGATTTTGCAGATACGCAGTATTTT

V gene: TRBV5-4
D gene: NA
clone size: NA
J gene: TRBJ2-7
CDR3 protein: CASSSPQIGSEQYF
CDR3 DNA: TGTGCCAGCAGCTCCCCTCAGATAGGCTCCGAGCAGTACTTC

V gene: TRBV29-1
D gene: NA
clone size: NA
J gene: TRBJ1-1
CDR3 protein: CSVDRLRNTEAFF
CDR3 DNA: TGCAGCGTTGATAGACTGAGGAACACTGAAGCTTTCTTT

V gene: TRBV7-6
D gene: NA
clone size: NA
J gene: TRBJ2-3
CDR3 protein: CASSKQDTQYF
CDR3 DNA: TGTGCCAGCAGTAAACAGGATACGCAGTATTTT

V gene: TRBV6-1
D gene: TRBD2
clone size: NA
J gene: TRBJ2-3
CDR3 protein: CASSRLAGGGDTQYF
CDR3 DNA: TGTGCCAGCAGTCGGTTAGCGGGGGGAGGGGATACGCAGTATTTT

V gene: TRBV28
D gene: NA
clone size: NA
J gene: TRBJ1-2
CDR3 protein: CASSLTQGQIGYTF
CDR3 DNA: TGTGCCAGCAGTTTAACACAGGGTCAGATTGGCTACACCTTC

V gene: TRBV11-2
D gene: TRBD2
clone size: NA
J gene: TRBJ2-1
CDR3 protein: CASSFSRAGNNEQFF
CDR3 DNA: TGTGCCAGCAGCTTTTCCCGAGCGGGAAACAATGAGCAGTTCTTC

V gene: TRBV6-6
D gene: TRBD1
clone size: NA
J gene: TRBJ2-6
CDR3 protein: CASTRGQGAGANVLTF
CDR3 DNA: TGTGCCAGCACCAGAGGACAGGGGGCTGGGGCCAACGTCCTGACTTTC

V gene: TRBV2
D gene: NA
clone size: once
J gene: TRBJ2-6
CDR3 protein: CASSPRVSGANVLTF
CDR3 DNA: TGTGCCAGCAGCCCCCGAGTCTCTGGGGCCAACGTCCTGACTTTC

V gene: TRBV29-1
D gene: NA
clone size: few
J gene: TRBJ1-1
CDR3 protein: CSAQTDGNTEAFF
CDR3 DNA: TGCAGCGCTCAAACAGACGGGAACACTGAAGCTTTCTTT

V gene: TRBV28
D gene: NA
clone size: NA
J gene: TRBJ2-2
CDR3 protein: CASSFPIVLQINTGELFF
CDR3 DNA: TGTGCCAGCAGTTTTCCAATCGTGCTCCAAATTAACACCGGGGAGCTGTTTTTT

V gene: TRBV28
D gene: NA
clone size: NA
J gene: TRBJ2-1
CDR3 protein: CASTGRRYNEQFF
CDR3 DNA: TGTGCCAGCACCGGGCGGAGGTACAATGAGCAGTTCTTC

V gene: TRBV27
D gene: TRBD1
clone size: NA
J gene: TRBJ2-2
CDR3 protein: CASSFSGQGIFPGELFF
CDR3 DNA: TGTGCCAGCAGTTTTTCGGGACAGGGTATATTTCCCGGGGAGCTGTTTTTT

V gene: TRBV5-4
D gene: NA
clone size: few
J gene: TRBJ2-5
CDR3 protein: CASSPGSASETQYF
CDR3 DNA: TGTGCCAGCAGCCCGGGGTCGGCCTCTGAGACCCAGTACTTC

V gene: TRBV5-6
D gene: TRBD1
clone size: NA
J gene: TRBJ2-7
CDR3 protein: CASSFRDRENYEQYF
CDR3 DNA: TGTGCCAGCAGCTTCCGGGACAGGGAAAACTACGAGCAGTACTTC